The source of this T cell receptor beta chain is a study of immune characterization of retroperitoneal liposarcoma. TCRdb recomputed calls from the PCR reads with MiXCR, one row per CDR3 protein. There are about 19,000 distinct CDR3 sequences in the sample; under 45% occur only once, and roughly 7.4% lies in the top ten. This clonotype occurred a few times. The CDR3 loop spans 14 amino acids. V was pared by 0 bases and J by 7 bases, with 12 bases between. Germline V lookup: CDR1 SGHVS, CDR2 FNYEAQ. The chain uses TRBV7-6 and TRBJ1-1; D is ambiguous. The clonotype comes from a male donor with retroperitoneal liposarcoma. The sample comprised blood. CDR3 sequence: CASSLAAFWIEAFF. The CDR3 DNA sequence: TGTGCCAGCAGCTTAGCAGCGTTCTGGATTGAAGCTTTCTTT.